The count of the clone carrying this TCR beta chain is one. Its antigen remains unidentified. This CDR3 contains 18 residues. The trim removed 5 bases at V and 6 bases at J, leaving 16 bases unmatched. Germline V gives CDR1 MNHEY, CDR2 SMNVEV (reference sequence). The source of the sample is a study of T cell responses to AZD1222 COVID-19 vaccine. Study background: Pooled in the analysis were second doses at about 4 or about 12 weeks.

Sequencing used immunoSEQ multiplex PCR; TCRdb keeps in-frame clones, though not all of them. The repertoire holds roughly 20,000 clones, with approximately 86% as singletons. Study results and limitations: Repertoire sampling was restricted to post-peak T cell response timepoints. Vaccination with two AZD1222 doses was followed by a rise in Spike-specific TCR breadth and depth.

The rearrangement joins TRBV27 to TRBJ2-1; 10 nucleotides agree with TRBD2. The receptor comes from an adult in good health. Specimen: peripheral blood, collected on day 0 of AZD1222 vaccination. CDR3 DNA: TGTGCCAGCAGTCCCAAAACCTGGGGACTAGCGTTGGGCAATGAGCAGTTCTTC. Translated: CASSPKTWGLALGNEQFF.